The next 32 T cell receptor beta chains were all read from a single sample in a study of CD8 T cells in ankylosing spondylitis. TCRdb independently ran MiXCR on the 5' RACE reads; one entry per CDR3 protein. The sample has some 200,000 distinct CDR3 sequences; 15% to 20% are singletons. The material sequenced was blood, either unsorted or a sorted T cell fraction (not recorded which). These receptor sequences come from a male donor aged 10-29 years with ankylosing spondylitis or in good health (not recorded which).

This clonotype was observed many times. This sequence joins TRBV20-1 and TRBJ2-1, with TRBD2 matching 7 bases. The CDR3 totals 14 residues. Germline V gene data show CDR1 as DFQATT and CDR2 as SNEGSKA (reference sequence). The V segment lost 4 bases and the J segment 9 bases; nucleotides outside the gene matches: 12. CDR3 protein: CSAKSGIRPFEQFF. The DNA of the CDR3 is TGCAGTGCTAAGAGCGGGATCCGGCCATTTGAGCAGTTCTTC.

This clonotype was recorded at least ten times. This sequence joins TRBV20-1 and TRBJ2-5, with D possibly matching TRBD2 (6 bases). The germline CDR1 and CDR2 sequences are DFQATT and SNEGSKA (reference sequence). The V gene lost 7 bases and the J gene lost 5 bases, with 11 bases spanning the gap. The CDR3 extends over 11 amino acids. The CDR3 bases are TGCAGTGGTGGGAGGCTGGAGACCCAGTACTTC. Translating it yields CSGGRLETQYF.

This clonotype was found many times. The CDR3 protein is CASSPYSINIWNEQFF. The CDR3 nucleotides are TGTGCCAGCTCACCATACAGTATCAATATTTGGAATGAGCAGTTCTTC. The chain uses TRBV18 and TRBJ2-1; D remains ambiguous. The CDR3 sequence is 16 residues long. The germline gives CDR1 KGHSH, CDR2 LQKENI. V lost 2 bases, J lost 7 bases, and 18 bases lay in between.

This clonotype was observed many times. The chain combines TRBV3-1 with TRBJ2-1; unclear D gene. The CDR3 covers 14 residues. V was trimmed by 0 bases and J by 10 bases, leaving 13 bases between them. CDR1 is LGHDT and CDR2 is YNNKEL in the germline V gene (reference sequence). In DNA form, the CDR3 reads TGTGCCAGCAGCCAAGAGGAGTCCCCAAGGGAGCAGTTCTTC. Protein: CASSQEESPREQFF.

This clonotype showed up many times. The chain has TRBV4-3 and TRBJ2-1; 9 bases are a match to TRBD2. This CDR3 spans 17 amino acids. Germline CDR1 LGHNA, CDR2 YSLEER. After removal of 2 bases from V and 0 bases from J, the junction contained 5 bases not matched to a gene. CDR3 protein: CASSQPTSGSSYNEQFF. The CDR3 bases are TGCGCCAGCAGCCAACCGACTAGCGGAAGCTCCTACAATGAGCAGTTCTTC.

This clonotype has ten or more counts. The chain employs TRBV6-5 and TRBJ1-2, with TRBD1 matching 11 bases. V was clipped by 6 bases and J by 5 bases; unmatched bases: 2. Germline loops: CDR1 MNHEY, CDR2 SVGAGI. CDR3 length: 13 residues. The CDR3 region has the DNA TGTGCCAGCAGAGGACAGGGGGCGTATGGCTACACCTTC. It yields the protein CASRGQGAYGYTF.

This clonotype was detected ten times or more. The genes are TRBV20-1 and TRBJ2-7; 7 nucleotides match TRBD1. The CDR3 is 10 amino acids. The junction had 4 bases not matched to a gene; V was cut back by 4 bases and J by 10 bases. CDR1 DFQATT and CDR2 SNEGSKA come from the germline V gene (reference sequence). The CDR3 region is CSAIQGGQYF. CDR3 bases: TGCAGTGCTATCCAAGGGGGCCAGTACTTC.

The sample holds many counts of this clonotype. V is TRBV4-3 and J is TRBJ2-7, with D possibly TRBD2 on 5 matching bases. This CDR3 region has 13 residues. Germline CDR1 is LGHNA and CDR2 is YSLEER. Deletions cut 0 bases from V and 6 bases from J, with 9 bases between. DNA for the CDR3: TGCGCCAGCAGCCAAGAGCTAGCTTCCGAGCAGTACTTC. Protein product: CASSQELASEQYF.

There are many counts of this clonotype. The chain combines TRBV29-1 with TRBJ2-5; 7 bases align to TRBD2. The germline gives CDR1 SQVTM, CDR2 ANQGSEA. Trimming removed 4 bases from V and 4 bases from J; junction bases left unmatched: 3. CDR3 length: 12 amino acids. The CDR3 sequence is CSVGGSPETQYF. Written as DNA, the CDR3 is TGCAGCGTTGGCGGGAGCCCAGAGACCCAGTACTTC.

This clonotype was seen a few times. The chain recombines TRBV12-3 or TRBV12-4 with TRBJ2-1; 7 bases fit TRBD2. There are 16 residues in the CDR3. Losses at the gene ends were 5 bases for V and 2 bases for J; bases not matched to a gene: 9. The CDR3 DNA reads as TGTGCCAGCAGTCCGTGGGGGGACTATACCTACAATGAGCAGTTCTTC. Translation: CASSPWGDYTYNEQFF.

This clonotype was counted ten times or more. V is TRBV10-3 and J is TRBJ2-1; the match to TRBD2 covers 8 bases. This CDR3 is built from 15 residues. Germline assignment: CDR1 ENHRY and CDR2 SYGVKD. Losses at the gene ends were 8 bases for V and 4 bases for J; bases not matched to a gene: 10. The CDR3 loop reads CAIAERLAGYNEQFF. The CDR3 DNA follows: TGTGCCATCGCCGAACGGCTAGCGGGTTACAATGAGCAGTTCTTC.

The V and J genes are TRBV7-2 and TRBJ2-7; 11 positions match TRBD2. J gave up 5 bases and V 6 bases, and 6 bases lay outside the gene matches. The CDR3 has 14 amino acids. The germline V gene has CDR1 SGHTA and CDR2 FQGNSA. DNA of the CDR3: TGTGCCAGCAGTTTGACTAGCGGGAAGAACGAGCAGTACTTC. Its protein product is CASSLTSGKNEQYF.

This clonotype came up many times. The chain combines TRBV19 with TRBJ2-1; 7 nucleotides match TRBD2. V dropped 6 bases and J dropped 0; count of bases not matched to a gene: 8. Germline V lookup: CDR1 LNHDA, CDR2 SQIVND (reference sequence). This CDR3 is 16 amino acids long. The CDR3 region has the DNA TGTGCCAGTAGGGCCGCTGCTAGCGGCTCCTACAATGAGCAGTTCTTC. Protein sequence: CASRAAASGSYNEQFF.

This clonotype was counted at least ten times. The CDR3 loop is CSASGSDQPQHF. CDR3 nucleotides: TGCAGTGCTAGCGGATCAGATCAGCCCCAGCATTTT. V is TRBV20-1 and J is TRBJ1-5; the D is unclear. CDR1 and CDR2 (germline): DFQATT, SNEGSKA (reference sequence). CDR3 length: 12 residues. V dropped 3 bases and J dropped 5 bases, with 8 bases sitting between them.

This clonotype was detected only a few times. V gene TRBV7-7 combines with J gene TRBJ2-1; no definite D call. V lost 1 base, J lost 5 bases, and 9 bases lay in between. Germline V CDR1 and CDR2: SSHAT, FNYEAQ (reference sequence). The CDR3 consists of 14 residues. The CDR3 loop is CASSLVYQDNEQFF. CDR3 coding DNA: TGTGCCAGCAGCTTAGTATATCAGGACAATGAGCAGTTCTTC.

The rearrangement links TRBV7-2 to TRBJ1-1, with 7 bases that match TRBD1. CDR3 length equals 14 residues. With V trimmed by 7 bases and J by 7 bases, 12 bases remained unmatched. Germline CDR1 reads SGHTA; CDR2 reads FQGNSA. This CDR3 is CASNPTGYVGEAFF. The DNA of the CDR3 is TGTGCCAGCAACCCGACAGGGTATGTCGGTGAAGCTTTCTTT.

This clonotype was detected ten times or more. J is TRBJ1-2 and V is TRBV12-3 or TRBV12-4; D might be TRBD1 (6 bases). Trimming removed 5 bases at V and 2 bases at J, with 12 bases between. CDR3 length: 14 residues. CDR3 region: CASSIEGGNYGYTF. CDR3 sequence (DNA): TGTGCCAGCAGTATAGAGGGGGGGAACTATGGCTACACCTTC.

This clonotype was seen a few times. The gene calls are TRBV7-2 and TRBJ2-1, with 9 bases fitting TRBD1. Per the germline V gene, CDR1 is SGHTA and CDR2 is FQGNSA. The CDR3 is made up of 16 amino acids. V was clipped by 0 bases and J by 2 bases; unmatched bases: 2. The CDR3 here is CASSLAGTGTYNEQFF. In nucleotides, the CDR3 is TGTGCCAGCAGCTTAGCGGGGACAGGGACCTACAATGAGCAGTTCTTC.

This clonotype occurred many times. CDR3 residues: CASRTGTEADTQYF. The CDR3 region has the DNA TGTGCCAGCAGGACCGGGACAGAAGCAGATACGCAGTATTTT. The chain couples TRBV6-6 to TRBJ2-3, with 7 bases lining up with TRBD1. V shed 6 bases and J 4 bases; nucleotides not matched to a gene: 7. This CDR3 comprises 14 residues. CDR1 MNHNY and CDR2 SVGAGI come from the germline V gene (reference sequence).

The chain is built from TRBV27 and TRBJ1-6; D possibly corresponds to TRBD1 (5 bases). The germline CDR1 and CDR2 sequences are MNHEY and SMNVEV (reference sequence). Trimming left V 6 bases short and J 8 bases short, with 20 bases between. The CDR3 spans 16 residues. The CDR3 DNA reads as TGTGCCAGCAGCCCTTTTCCCGGGACCGTACATTCACCCCTCCACTTT. It specifies CASSPFPGTVHSPLHF.

In its sample, this clonotype was seen many times. V usage is TRBV5-5 and J usage is TRBJ2-2; either TRBD1 or TRBD2 may fit D (5 bases each). V was pared by 4 bases and J by 7 bases, with 11 bases between. The germline CDR1 and CDR2 sequences are SGHKS and YYEKEE (reference sequence). This CDR3 is built from 13 residues. The CDR3 spells CASSPGPSGELFF. DNA for the CDR3: TGTGCCAGCAGCCCGGGACCTAGCGGGGAGCTGTTTTTT.

There are many counts of this clonotype. The gene calls are TRBV20-1 and TRBJ2-5; D remains ambiguous. V was cut by 3 bases and J by 1 base, with 15 bases left in between. The CDR3 has 15 residues. CDR1 and CDR2 from the germline V gene are DFQATT and SNEGSKA (reference sequence). DNA of the CDR3: TGCAGTGCTAGCCCCCTCTATAAGATCCAAGAGACCCAGTACTTC. As protein: CSASPLYKIQETQYF.

The table lists this clonotype with many counts. The gene calls are TRBV24-1 and TRBJ2-1; 8 nucleotides agree with TRBD2. The germline gives CDR1 KGHDR, CDR2 SFDVKD. V shed 7 bases, J shed 7 bases, and the junction held 5 bases outside the gene matches. CDR3 length equals 13 residues. The CDR3 here is CATRAGALNEQFF. The CDR3 nucleotides read TGTGCCACCAGAGCGGGGGCGCTTAATGAGCAGTTCTTC.

This clonotype was recorded many times. This chain links TRBV6-6 with TRBJ2-5; D call uncertain. Germline CDR1 MNHNY, CDR2 SVGAGI (reference sequence). The length of the CDR3 is 14 residues. Deletions cut 0 bases from V and 1 base from J, with 6 bases between. CDR3 amino acids: CASSYSGSQETQYF. CDR3 nucleotides: TGTGCCAGCAGTTACTCGGGCAGCCAAGAGACCCAGTACTTC.

This clonotype has a count of ten or more. The V call is TRBV6-1, the J call TRBJ2-1, with D possibly matching TRBD2 (6 bases). Germline assignment: CDR1 MNHNS and CDR2 SASEGT. There are 15 residues in the CDR3. V gave up 4 bases and J gave up 7 bases, with 17 bases separating them. For the CDR3, the DNA is TGTGCCAGCAGTGCCATACCGGGAGAGGAGAATGAGCAGTTCTTC. This codes for CASSAIPGEENEQFF.

This clonotype was seen repeatedly, ten times or more. The chain joins TRBV7-8 to TRBJ2-7, with a tentative D call TRBD2 (6 bases). This CDR3 is 17 amino acids long. V lost 4 bases, J lost 2 bases, and 21 bases lay in between. The germline V gene has CDR1 SGHVS and CDR2 FQNEAQ. The DNA of the CDR3 is TGTGCCAGCAGCTGGGAGGTGACTAACACCATCACCTACGAGCAGTACTTC. Protein sequence: CASSWEVTNTITYEQYF.

This clonotype was detected many times. CDR3 protein: CASSSEGLAGGQYYEQYV. The CDR3 region has the DNA TGTGCCAGCAGCTCCGAGGGACTAGCGGGAGGGCAATACTACGAGCAGTACGTC. This chain joins TRBV21-1 and TRBJ2-7; the table assigns TRBD2, which was not confirmed against the DNA. TRBV21-1 is labeled a pseudogene. This CDR3 is 18 amino acids long.

The chain is built from TRBV29-1 and TRBJ1-6; no clear D. Germline V gives CDR1 SQVTM, CDR2 ANQGSEA. The CDR3 runs 13 residues. The V end lost 5 bases, the J end lost 3 bases, and 8 bases lay between the germline ends. The CDR3 spells CSVRPDYNSPLHF. CDR3 nucleotide sequence: TGCAGCGTTCGTCCAGACTATAATTCACCCCTCCACTTT.

This clonotype was seen repeatedly, ten times or more. Without the conserved terminal phenylalanine or tryptophan, this CDR3 likely stems from a read error. The DNA is omitted, as the CDR3 cannot be located on it reliably, and the CDR3 follows TCRdb's listing. V is TRBV24-1 and J is TRBJ2-3. The CDR3 spans 8 residues, counting both ends. The germline gives CDR1 KGHDR, CDR2 SFDVKD. CDR3 sequence: CATSAAVL.

This clonotype was found many times. This rearrangement joins TRBV6-6 to TRBJ1-5; no definite D call. Trimming pared 6 bases from V and 0 bases from J, leaving 15 bases between. Per the germline V gene, CDR1 is MNHNY and CDR2 is SVGAGI (reference sequence). The CDR3 covers 16 residues. The CDR3 protein is CASSQLGGHSNQPQHF. The CDR3 bases are TGTGCCAGCAGCCAACTAGGCGGGCATAGCAATCAGCCCCAGCATTTT.

This clonotype was seen repeatedly, ten times or more. The chain is built from TRBV5-5 and TRBJ2-1; maybe TRBD1 (5 bases). Trimming cost V 3 bases and J 6 bases, with 7 bases left between them. The germline CDR1 and CDR2 sequences are SGHKS and YYEKEE (reference sequence). CDR3 length equals 12 residues. The CDR3 DNA follows: TGTGCCAGCAGCTCCAGGGTCAATGAGCAGTTCTTC. It codes for CASSSRVNEQFF.

In its sample, this clonotype was seen many times. V gene TRBV20-1 combines with J gene TRBJ2-1; 10 nucleotides align to TRBD2. Germline values: CDR1 DFQATT, CDR2 SNEGSKA (reference sequence). J was trimmed by 5 bases and V by 1 base; bases with no gene match: 8. This CDR3 is built from 16 residues. CDR3 sequence: CSARGSGRAFDNEQFF. In DNA, the CDR3 is TGCAGTGCTAGAGGGAGCGGGAGGGCCTTCGACAATGAGCAGTTCTTC.